This is a list of T cell receptor beta chains from one sample in a study of T cell responses to AZD1222 COVID-19 vaccine. This table comes from immunoSEQ multiplex PCR, and its TCRdb copy is limited to in-frame clones, with some not included. The sample includes about 120,000 clones, roughly 91% of them seen just once. The sample here was peripheral blood, taken 28 days after the second AZD1222 dose. The receptors derive from an adult who received the AZD1222 COVID-19 vaccine. Each CDR3 is given with its conserved first and last residue. A D gene is named only where the DNA matches it firmly. Clone sizes are given selectively: once, few, many, or a class where the clone is expanded.

J | D | V | size | DNA | CDR3
TRBJ2-7 | NA | TRBV18 | NA | TGTGCCAGCTCACCATACGAAGTGGGGGAGGAGGCCTACTTCTCCTACGAGCAGTACTTC | CASSPYEVGEEAYFSYEQYF
TRBJ2-7 | NA | TRBV12-2 | NA | TGTGCAAGTCGCTTAGCCTTTAGCGGGAAATACGAGCAGTACTTC | CASRLAFSGKYEQYF
TRBJ2-1 | TRBD1 | TRBV23-1 | NA | TGCGCCAGCAGCCTCCGGGACAGCAACAACAATGAGCAGTTCTTC | CASSLRDSNNNEQFF
TRBJ2-7 | NA | TRBV4-3 | NA | TGCGCCAGCAGCCAAGGACCTATCTACGAGCAGTACTTC | CASSQGPIYEQYF
TRBJ1-3 | NA | TRBV19 | NA | TGTGCCACCATCGCGGGCTCTGGAAACACCATATATTTT | CATIAGSGNTIYF
TRBJ2-7 | TRBD1 | TRBV7-2 | NA | TGTGCCAGCAGCCTGACCCAGTGGACAGGGAGCTACGAGCAGTACTTC | CASSLTQWTGSYEQYF
TRBJ2-5 | TRBD1 | TRBV10-3 | NA | TGTGCCATCAGTGACCGGACAGGGAAATCTGAGACCCAGTACTTC | CAISDRTGKSETQYF
TRBJ1-2 | TRBD1 | TRBV6-1 | NA | TGTGCCAGCAGTGAACTCACAGGGGACGGTGGCTACACCTTC | CASSELTGDGGYTF
TRBJ2-2 | NA | TRBV5-1 | NA | TGCGCCAGCAGCTTGGTGGTCGGGGAGCTGTTTTTT | CASSLVVGELFF
TRBJ2-5 | NA | TRBV5-1 | NA | TGCGCCAGCCGGTACCAAGAGACCCAGTACTTC | CASRYQETQYF
TRBJ1-2 | NA | TRBV29-1 | NA | TGCAGCGTTGAATCGGCTGAAAACTATGGCTACACCTTC | CSVESAENYGYTF
TRBJ1-5 | NA | TRBV2 | NA | TGTGCCAGCAGAGACGGGAAGGGTGGCCAGCCCCAGCATTTT | CASRDGKGGQPQHF
TRBJ2-7 | TRBD2 | TRBV7-3 | NA | TGTGCCAGCAGCTCAGCGGGAGGGGCTGACTACGAGCAGTACTTC | CASSSAGGADYEQYF
TRBJ2-7 | NA | TRBV9 | NA | TGTGCCAGCAGCGTAGGGACGGACTCCTACGAGCAGTACTTC | CASSVGTDSYEQYF
TRBJ2-7 | NA | TRBV7-2 | once | TGTGCCAGCAGCGGGGCTTATTCAGGACTGTACTTC | CASSGAYSGLYF
TRBJ1-2 | NA | TRBV4-3 | NA | TGCGCCAGCAGCCAACAGGAGGGTAACTATGGCTACACCTTC | CASSQQEGNYGYTF
TRBJ2-3 | NA | TRBV9 | NA | TGTGCCAGCAGTGCGGAAACGGGAGTATCGGGCACAGATACGCAGTATTTT | CASSAETGVSGTDTQYF
TRBJ1-6 | TRBD1 | TRBV7-9 | NA | TGTGCCAGCAGTTCGGGACAGGCCAATTCACCCCTCCACTTT | CASSSGQANSPLHF
TRBJ1-1 | NA | TRBV19 | once | TGTGCCAGTAGTCCCCAGGGCACTGAAGCTTTCTTT | CASSPQGTEAFF
TRBJ1-6 | NA | TRBV4-3 | NA | TGCGCCAGCAGCCAAGCATCAGGGGACCCCAATTCACCCCTCCACTTT | CASSQASGDPNSPLHF
TRBJ1-4 | NA | TRBV2 | NA | TGTGCCAGCAGGGAGGGGGTCGGGTCGGAAAAACTGTTTTTT | CASREGVGSEKLFF
TRBJ2-7 | NA | TRBV27 | NA | TGTGCCAGCAGTTTTTTGGGCGAGCAGTACTTC | CASSFLGEQYF
TRBJ1-5 | NA | TRBV10-2 | once | TGCGCCAGCGGGGGGGCAGGGAGGAATCAGCCCCAGCATTTT | CASGGAGRNQPQHF
TRBJ1-2 | NA | TRBV3-1/TRBV3-2 | NA | TGTGCCAGCAGCCAAGAGTACGGGAATGGCTACACCTTC | CASSQEYGNGYTF
TRBJ2-1 | NA | TRBV7-2 | NA | TGTGCCAGCAGCCCCTTGGGCGGTGCAAGCTCCTACAATGAGCAGTTCTTC | CASSPLGGASSYNEQFF
TRBJ2-7 | NA | TRBV5-4 | NA | TGTGCCAGCAGCACTCAGGGTAGCTCCTACGAGCAGTACTTC | CASSTQGSSYEQYF
TRBJ1-5 | NA | TRBV6-2/TRBV6-3 | NA | TGTGCCAGCAGTTACTCGAGAGGGATCGGGCAGCCCCAGCATTTT | CASSYSRGIGQPQHF